Listed below are T cell receptor beta chains from one sample, sequenced in a study of T-cell memory formation after mild COVID-19. MiXCR, applied by TCRdb to the 5' RACE reads, yields one record per CDR3 protein. This repertoire shows hundreds of thousands of distinct CDR3 sequences, about 23% found once; its top ten account for under 15%. Sequenced material: PBMCs or a T cell subset sorted from them (not recorded which). The receptors come from an adult woman who had mild COVID-19 (a few samples of this study predate the infection). Cell type and time point are not known. The CDR3 runs from the conserved cysteine through the conserved F or W. D genes are given only for firm matches. Size is omitted from some rows. Given values are once, few, many or a class for expanded clones.

TRBJ2-2 TRBV7-3 NA NA CASSLNSGNTGELFF TGTGCCAGCAGCTTAAATAGCGGGAACACCGGGGAGCTGTTTTTT
TRBJ2-3 TRBV12-3/TRBV12-4 TRBD1 few CASTKDRANTDTQYF TGTGCCAGCACGAAGGACAGGGCTAACACAGATACGCAGTATTTT
TRBJ2-1 TRBV12-3/TRBV12-4 NA NA CASGYYNEQFF TGTGCCAGCGGATACTACAATGAGCAGTTCTTC
TRBJ1-2 TRBV7-2 NA NA CASSSNSGTTKQGYTF TGTGCCAGCAGCTCCAACTCCGGGACAACAAAACAAGGCTACACCTTC
TRBJ2-3 TRBV5-6 TRBD2 once CASSSLGTSGRTDTQYF TGTGCCAGCAGCTCCCTCGGGACTAGCGGACGCACAGATACGCAGTATTTT
TRBJ2-5 TRBV24-1 TRBD2 few CATSDPSGGAGETQYF TGTGCCACCAGTGATCCAAGCGGGGGGGCTGGCGAGACCCAGTACTTC
TRBJ1-2 TRBV5-1 NA few CASSSLQENYGYTF TGCGCCAGCAGCTCCCTACAGGAGAACTATGGCTACACCTTC
TRBJ2-5 TRBV20-1 NA NA CSATDGEETQYF TGCAGTGCTACGGACGGGGAAGAGACCCAGTACTTC
TRBJ2-2 TRBV20-1 TRBD1 few CSASKGQGDTGELFF TGCAGTGCTAGTAAAGGACAGGGGGACACCGGGGAGCTGTTTTTT
TRBJ2-3 TRBV7-8 NA few CASSAPSDTQYF TGTGCCAGCAGCGCTCCTTCAGATACGCAGTATTTT
TRBJ1-5 TRBV6-1 NA NA CASTPADQPQHF TGTGCCAGCACCCCGGCGGATCAGCCCCAGCATTTT
TRBJ1-2 TRBV12-3/TRBV12-4 TRBD1 few CASSLRGGIYGYTF TGTGCCAGCAGTCTCAGGGGGGGTATTTATGGCTACACCTTC
TRBJ2-7 TRBV29-1 NA NA CSAEGAYEQYF TGCAGCGCTGAGGGGGCCTACGAGCAGTACTTC
TRBJ2-3 TRBV20-1 NA NA CSAKIRLFTDTQYF TGCAGTGCAAAAATTCGACTGTTCACAGATACGCAGTATTTT
TRBJ1-2 TRBV7-2 NA few CASSLARSGTNYGYTF TGTGCCAGCAGCTTAGCACGATCAGGGACCAACTATGGCTACACCTTC
TRBJ1-1 TRBV12-5 NA NA CASAKRGAEAFF TGTGCTAGTGCTAAACGAGGGGCTGAAGCTTTCTTT
TRBJ2-1 TRBV29-1 NA NA CSVDPAAPGEQFF TGCAGCGTTGACCCCGCGGCCCCCGGGGAGCAGTTCTTC
TRBJ1-2 TRBV12-3/TRBV12-4 NA NA CAIHGWGLPDYGYTF TGTGCCATCCACGGCTGGGGCCTCCCCGACTATGGCTACACCTTC
TRBJ1-1 TRBV12-3/TRBV12-4 NA NA CASSFWAYTEAFF TGTGCCAGCAGTTTCTGGGCATACACTGAAGCTTTCTTT
TRBJ2-7 TRBV6-6 NA NA CASSYSGYSSYEQYF TGTGCCAGCAGTTACTCGGGCTATAGCTCCTACGAGCAGTACTTC
TRBJ1-4 TRBV6-6 TRBD1 few CASRAGGAGNEKLFF TGTGCCAGCAGGGCAGGGGGCGCGGGCAATGAAAAACTGTTTTTT
TRBJ2-5 TRBV5-4 TRBD2 few CASSPVAGGTGTQYF TGTGCCAGCAGCCCTGTGGCGGGAGGGACGGGGACCCAGTACTTC
TRBJ2-1 TRBV24-1 TRBD1 few CATSDLTGGNEQFF TGTGCCACCAGTGACCTGACAGGGGGCAATGAGCAGTTCTTC
TRBJ2-3 TRBV4-2 TRBD2 few CASSQSGGSRDTQYF TGTGCCAGCAGCCAAAGCGGGGGAAGTAGAGATACGCAGTATTTT
TRBJ2-5 TRBV5-1 NA few CASSLGPHQETQYF TGCGCCAGCAGCTTGGGACCTCACCAAGAGACCCAGTACTTC
TRBJ2-1 TRBV15 TRBD1 NA CATSRAGQGANEQFF TGTGCCACCAGCAGGGCCGGACAGGGGGCGAATGAGCAGTTCTTC
TRBJ2-1 TRBV24-1 TRBD2 NA CATSDLPSTSGGPNEQFF TGTGCCACCAGTGATTTACCCTCGACTAGCGGGGGGCCTAATGAGCAGTTCTTC
TRBJ2-7 TRBV27 NA NA CASSLQRAAYEQYF TGTGCCAGCAGTTTACAGCGGGCAGCCTACGAGCAGTACTTC
TRBJ2-3 TRBV7-2 TRBD1 NA CASSRQGTDTQYF TGTGCCAGCAGTAGACAGGGTACAGATACGCAGTATTTT